This T cell receptor beta chain emerged from a study of identifying expanded T cells in peripheral blood. Study outcomes and limitations: Around 1.2 clones differed between technical replicates, versus approximately 17 and 20 over time. Two-week clone count variance significantly increased as total template count grew.

CDR1 and CDR2 from the germline V gene are SGHAT and FQNNGV. The ends were cut back, 3 bases at V and 1 base at J, with 10 bases in the middle. This CDR3 spans 15 amino acids. As regards this clone: No antigen is known for it.

Only in-frame clones appear in the TCRdb table, and some are missing; sequencing was by immunoSEQ multiplex PCR. Seen here are roughly 75,000 clones, 75% to 90% observed once, and the top ten hold around 3.3%. No infections or other immune events were documented during collection. The sequence derives from a person between 18 and 75 years old in good health. The rearrangement uses TRBV11-2 and TRBJ2-4; no firm D call. The sequenced sample was blood. The CDR3 DNA reads TGTGCCAGCAGCTTGATCGTCGGCGCCAAAAACATTCAGTACTTC. Its translation: CASSLIVGAKNIQYF.